This TCR beta chain was found in a study of blood T cell repertoires in COVID-19 (dated by TCRdb to the early 2020s). Looking at the study overall: Samples covering the acute and convalescent phases of COVID-19 were provided by collaborators in the United States, Italy and Spain. Deeply sampled blood TCRbeta repertoires from subjects exposed to, actively infected with, or recovered from COVID-19 were included in the dataset. Samples were obtained from the ongoing ImmuneRACE study (first 160 participants) and from some 1,200 subjects provided by 6 global collaborators. The repertoires were made available in a free public database intended to serve as a resource for research on the immune response to SARS-CoV-2. Where HLA class I and class II types were available, the types were taken from metadata supplied by the sample provider, not from assay-based typing. The prospective study material was composed of cDNA or gDNA derived from T cells, B-cell-depleted T cells, or PBMCs. The sample metadata nearly always contained a de-identified subject ID, COVID-19 status, age in years and sex. Broader findings and caveats from the paper: The amount of clinical and demographic metadata varied by source and participant and was provided uncurated.

The collaborating institutions used their own protocols to collect whole blood in K2EDTA tubes. For TCRbeta analysis, collaborators shipped samples as frozen whole blood, isolated PBMCs, or DNA extracted from either of those sample types. Based on the germline V gene, the CDR1 and CDR2 sequences are SNHLY and FYNNEI. The CDR3 runs 14 amino acids, cysteine and phenylalanine included. The CDR3 DNA has 42 bases and is translated from base 1. After removal of 6 bases from V and 3 bases from J, the junction retains 7 bases not matched to a gene. The immunoSEQ Assay, a bias-controlled multiplex PCR, was used to amplify TCRbeta CDR3 regions from genomic DNA. The original pipeline was this. Within the assay, amplification of reference gene primers was used to estimate how many nucleated cells each sample contained. To quantify the absolute abundance of each unique TCRbeta CDR3 rearrangement, sequence reads were collapsed and filtered. For each sample, productive Simpson clonality was calculated as the square root of Simpson's diversity index across productive rearrangements. TCRdb took this table from immuneACCESS and kept in-frame rearrangements with V and J called. Such tables lack part of the clones; where checked against another copy, unresolved V genes explain under half of the gap, and the rest is unexplained. That table gives V, J and clone size, and the DNA gave D and trimming. This sample lists 150,000 to 200,000 clones; 77% were detected once. The ten largest account for 2.8% of the sample.

A remark on this clone: The clone's antigen remains unknown. Base qualities are not recorded, but no much larger clone differs from it by a single base.

The TCR sequence derives from a man in his 70s with acute or convalescent COVID-19. The material sequenced was peripheral blood. The V and J genes are TRBV2 and TRBJ1-1; 7 bases in the middle match TRBD1. The CDR3 protein sequence reads: CASSRRQGDTEAFF. In nucleotides, the sequence is TGTGCCAGCAGCCGTAGACAGGGCGACACTGAAGCTTTCTTT.